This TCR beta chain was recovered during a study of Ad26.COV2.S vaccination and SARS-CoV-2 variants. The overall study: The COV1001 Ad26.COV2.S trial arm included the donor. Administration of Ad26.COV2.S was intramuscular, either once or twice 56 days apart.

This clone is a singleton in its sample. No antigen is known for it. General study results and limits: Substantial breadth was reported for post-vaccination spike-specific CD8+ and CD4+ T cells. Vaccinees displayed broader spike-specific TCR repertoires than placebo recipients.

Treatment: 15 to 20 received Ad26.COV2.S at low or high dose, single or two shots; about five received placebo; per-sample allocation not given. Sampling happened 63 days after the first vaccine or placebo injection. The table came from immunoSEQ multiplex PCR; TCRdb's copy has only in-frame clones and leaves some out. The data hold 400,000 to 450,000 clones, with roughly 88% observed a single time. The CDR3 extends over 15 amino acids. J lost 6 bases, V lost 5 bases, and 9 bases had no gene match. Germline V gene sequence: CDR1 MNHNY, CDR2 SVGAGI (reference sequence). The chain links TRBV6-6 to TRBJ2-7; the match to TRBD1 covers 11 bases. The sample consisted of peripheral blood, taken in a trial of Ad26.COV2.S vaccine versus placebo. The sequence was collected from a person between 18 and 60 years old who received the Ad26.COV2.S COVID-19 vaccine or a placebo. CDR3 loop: CASSEGTGGGLEQYF. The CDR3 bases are TGTGCCAGCAGTGAGGGGACAGGGGGTGGTCTCGAGCAGTACTTC.